Listed below are T cell receptor beta chains from one sample, sequenced in a study of Ad26.COV2.S vaccination and SARS-CoV-2 variants. Generated by immunoSEQ multiplex PCR, the TCRdb table keeps only in-frame clones and is missing some. The data contain 300,000 to 350,000 clones, roughly nine tenths of them singletons. Here the sequenced sample was peripheral blood, taken in a trial of Ad26.COV2.S vaccine versus placebo. The receptors originated from a person between 18 and 65 years old who received the Ad26.COV2.S COVID-19 vaccine or a placebo. Both conserved end residues are part of each CDR3. D genes are given only for firm matches. Size is omitted from some rows. Given values are once, few, many or a class for expanded clones.

d_gene	v_gene	j_gene	abundance	CDR3nt	CDR3aa
NA	TRBV6-2/TRBV6-3	TRBJ1-5	few	TGTGCCAGCAGTTACCTCGGGCGAGACAATCAGCCCCAGCATTTT	CASSYLGRDNQPQHF
TRBD1	TRBV29-1	TRBJ2-2	once	TGCAGCGTTGTTCAACAGGGGGGCACCGGGGAGCTGTTTTTT	CSVVQQGGTGELFF
TRBD1	TRBV5-6	TRBJ2-2	NA	TGTGCCAGCAGCTTGGTAGGGACAGGGTTTGCCGGGGAGCTGTTTTTT	CASSLVGTGFAGELFF
NA	TRBV11-2	TRBJ2-2	NA	TGTGCCAGCAGTCGACTAGGCACCGGGGAGCTGTTTTTT	CASSRLGTGELFF
NA	TRBV6-5	TRBJ2-1	NA	TGTGCCAGCAGTTACGTGGGGTGGGGTTACAATGAGCAGTTCTTC	CASSYVGWGYNEQFF
NA	TRBV9	TRBJ1-2	NA	TGTGCCAGCAGCGTAGTTGGCGGGGTGAGGGGCACCTTC	CASSVVGGVRGTF
NA	TRBV7-2	TRBJ2-1	NA	TGTGCCAGCAGCTTAGATCGGCGGGGCCGAGGGTTCTTC	CASSLDRRGRGFF
NA	TRBV6-5	TRBJ1-5	NA	TGTGCCAGCATATGGGGGGGTTCCAATCAGCCCCAGCATTTT	CASIWGGSNQPQHF
TRBD1	TRBV20-1	TRBJ2-7	NA	TGCAGTGCTAGTACGGGACAGGGTTCAGGCGAGCAGTACTTC	CSASTGQGSGEQYF
TRBD1	TRBV19	TRBJ1-1	NA	TGTGCCAGTAGTCAAGCCGGGACAGGGTCCTACGAAACCCCTGAAGCTTTCTTT	CASSQAGTGSYETPEAFF
NA	TRBV10-3	TRBJ1-2	NA	TGTGCCATCAGTGAGTCGAGACGTGGAAGGGGCTATGGCTACACCTTC	CAISESRRGRGYGYTF
NA	TRBV28	TRBJ2-3	NA	TGTGCCAGCAGAGGGCCCGCAGATACGCAGTATTTT	CASRGPADTQYF
NA	TRBV5-1	TRBJ2-1	NA	TGCGCCAGCAGCCCATGGGGGCCCAATGAGCAGTTCTTC	CASSPWGPNEQFF
TRBD1	TRBV6-2/TRBV6-3	TRBJ1-4	NA	TGTGCCAGCAGCATGCCGACAGGGGCGGCTGAAAAACTGTTTTTT	CASSMPTGAAEKLFF
NA	TRBV28	TRBJ1-1	NA	TGTGCCAGCACTCCCTCAAACCCGTCGACTGAAGCTTTCTTT	CASTPSNPSTEAFF
TRBD2	TRBV3-1/TRBV3-2	TRBJ2-7	few	TGTGCCAGCAGCCAAGGGGCTAGCGGGGGCTACGAGCAGTACTTC	CASSQGASGGYEQYF
TRBD1	TRBV5-1	TRBJ1-3	NA	TGCGCCAGCAGCGACAGGGGGCTATCGTCTGGAAACACCATATATTTT	CASSDRGLSSGNTIYF
TRBD1	TRBV25-1	TRBJ1-2	NA	TGTGCCAGCAGTGGGGACAGGGGCTACACCTTC	CASSGDRGYTF
TRBD1	TRBV7-3	TRBJ2-7	NA	TGTGCCAGCAGCTTAAGGGACAGGGGTGACTTCGAGCAGTACTTC	CASSLRDRGDFEQYF
TRBD1	TRBV6-5	TRBJ2-7	NA	TGTGCCAGCAGACAGGGGTACTACGAGCAGTACTTC	CASRQGYYEQYF
NA	TRBV11-2	TRBJ1-2	few	TGTGCCAGCAGCTTGAGTGGGACGAATGGCTACACCTTC	CASSLSGTNGYTF
TRBD1	TRBV29-1	TRBJ1-2	once	TGCAGCGTCGAACCCGGGCCAGGGGGTGGCTATGGCTACACCTTC	CSVEPGPGGGYGYTF
NA	TRBV9	TRBJ1-1	NA	TGTGCCAGCGGTCAGGGGCCCACTGAAGCTTTCTTT	CASGQGPTEAFF
NA	TRBV10-3	TRBJ2-1	NA	TGTGCCATCAGCGTATCCAATGAGCAGTTCTTC	CAISVSNEQFF
TRBD1	TRBV4-1	TRBJ1-1	NA	TGCGCCAGCAGCCACAACAGGGGGCGTATCACTGAAGCTTTCTTT	CASSHNRGRITEAFF
TRBD2	TRBV6-1	TRBJ2-7	NA	TGTGCCAGCAGTGAACCTACTAGCGGGAGGACCTACTACGAGCAGTACTTC	CASSEPTSGRTYYEQYF
NA	TRBV30	TRBJ1-5	NA	TGTGCCTGGAGCACAGGCATCGGTCAGCCCCAGCATTTT	CAWSTGIGQPQHF
TRBD1	TRBV30	TRBJ1-6	NA	TGTGCCTGGAGCGGCCAGGGACAGGGGCCTCAACTCGGTAATTCACCCCTCCACTTT	CAWSGQGQGPQLGNSPLHF
NA	TRBV19	TRBJ1-1	NA	TGTGCCAGTAAGTACAGGAACACTGAAGCTTTCTTT	CASKYRNTEAFF
TRBD1	TRBV19	TRBJ1-5	NA	TGTGCCAGTAGTCACAAATGGACAGGGGGCAACAGCAATCAGCCCCAGCATTTT	CASSHKWTGGNSNQPQHF
NA	TRBV20-1	TRBJ2-1	NA	TGCAGTGCTAGAAATAGCAATGAGCAGTTCTTC	CSARNSNEQFF
TRBD2	TRBV2	TRBJ2-1	NA	TGTGCCAGCAGACGCACTAGCGGGGGCGTTTTGGAGCAGTTCTTC	CASRRTSGGVLEQFF
NA	TRBV7-7	TRBJ2-5	NA	TGTGCCAGCAGCTTAGCTGTACAAGAGACCCAGTACTTC	CASSLAVQETQYF
NA	TRBV7-8	TRBJ2-2	once	TGTGCCAGCAGCTTAGTTTTCCAGGGGGGCCTGGGGCGCACCGGGGAGCTGTTTTTT	CASSLVFQGGLGRTGELFF
NA	TRBV6-5	TRBJ2-3	NA	TGTGCCAGCAGTACCCAAAGGGGGAGCACAGATACGCAGTATTTT	CASSTQRGSTDTQYF
NA	TRBV6-6	TRBJ1-5	NA	TGTGCCAGCAGTTACAGGGGACGGGATAGCAATCAGCCCCAGCATTTT	CASSYRGRDSNQPQHF
NA	TRBV18	TRBJ1-1	NA	TGTGCCAGCTCACCTCGTGAGGACACTGAAGCTTTCTTT	CASSPREDTEAFF